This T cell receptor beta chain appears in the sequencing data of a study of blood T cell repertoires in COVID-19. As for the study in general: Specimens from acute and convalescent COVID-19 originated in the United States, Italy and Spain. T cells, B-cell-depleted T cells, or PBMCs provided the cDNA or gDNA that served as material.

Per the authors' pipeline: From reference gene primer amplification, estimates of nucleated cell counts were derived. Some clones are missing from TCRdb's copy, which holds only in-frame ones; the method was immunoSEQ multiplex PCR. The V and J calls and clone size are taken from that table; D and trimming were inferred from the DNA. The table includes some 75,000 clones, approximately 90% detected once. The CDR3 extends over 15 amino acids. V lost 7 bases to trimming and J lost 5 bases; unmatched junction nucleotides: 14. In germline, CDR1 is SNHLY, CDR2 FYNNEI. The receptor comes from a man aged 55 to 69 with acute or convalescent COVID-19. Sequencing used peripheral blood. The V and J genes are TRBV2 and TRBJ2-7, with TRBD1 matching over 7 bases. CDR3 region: CASTPLRQGSNEQYF. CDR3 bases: TGTGCCAGCACCCCCCTGAGACAGGGTTCCAACGAGCAGTACTTC.